A selection of T cell receptor beta chains follows, all from one sample in a study of CD8 T cells in ankylosing spondylitis. TCRdb independently ran MiXCR on the 5' RACE reads; one entry per CDR3 protein. Here the sample spans fewer than 250,000 distinct CDR3 sequences, roughly 32% being singletons. The specimen sequenced was blood, either unsorted or a sorted T cell fraction (not recorded which). The receptors were gathered from a male donor with ankylosing spondylitis or in good health (not recorded which). Each CDR3 is given with its conserved first and last residue. The D gene is left open where the match is weak. Clone size, where shown, is once, few, many, or a class for clones that have expanded.

TRBJ1-2	few	TRBV27	.	TGTGCCAGCAGTTTATCGGTCTCGGCCTATGGCTACACCTTC	CASSLSVSAYGYTF
TRBJ2-4	.	TRBV20-1	TRBD1	TGCAGTGCCCCCAGGACAGGTACCCTGAGGGACATTCAGTACTTC	CSAPRTGTLRDIQYF
TRBJ2-1	few	TRBV29-1	TRBD1	TGCAGCGTGGACAGGGGCTACAATGAGCAGTTCTTC	CSVDRGYNEQFF
TRBJ2-3	.	TRBV7-2	.	TGTGCCAGCAGCTTATTCTCGGATACGCAGTATTTT	CASSLFSDTQYF
TRBJ2-5	.	TRBV2	.	TGTGCCAGCAGTGAAGCGCAGGGGTGGGGGCAAGAGACCCAGTACTTC	CASSEAQGWGQETQYF
TRBJ2-7	many	TRBV10-3	TRBD1	TGTGCCATCAGTGACCGGGACAGCTCCTACGAGCAGTACTTC	CAISDRDSSYEQYF
TRBJ2-1	few	TRBV9	.	TGTGCCAGCAGCGTAGACACCTACAATGAGCAGTTCTTC	CASSVDTYNEQFF
TRBJ2-3	few	TRBV2	.	TGTGCCAGCAAAATAGGGGGCACAGATACGCAGTATTTT	CASKIGGTDTQYF
TRBJ2-7	few	TRBV10-3	TRBD2	TGTGCCATCGCCTCCGGGGGGAACTACGAGCAGTACTTC	CAIASGGNYEQYF
TRBJ2-1	few	TRBV27	TRBD1	TGTGCCAGCAGTTCAAATCCACAGGGGGATGAGCAGTTCTTC	CASSSNPQGDEQFF
TRBJ1-5	.	TRBV24-1	.	TGTGCCACCAGTGATCTCTATCAGCCCCAGCATTTT	CATSDLYQPQHF
TRBJ2-7	few	TRBV6-1	.	TGTGCCAGCAGTACCTTCGGGACGACCGGTTACGAGCAGTACTTC	CASSTFGTTGYEQYF
TRBJ2-1	.	TRBV20-1	.	TGCAGTACTGACTTCGACGTGACCTACAATGAGCAGTTCTTC	CSTDFDVTYNEQFF
TRBJ2-3	once	TRBV5-1	.	TGCGCCAGCAGCTTGGAGGGACACCTTTACACAGATACGCAGTATTTT	CASSLEGHLYTDTQYF
TRBJ2-7	many	TRBV20-1	TRBD1	TGCAGTGCCGCGCGGACAGGGTACGAGCAGTACTTC	CSAARTGYEQYF
TRBJ2-1	.	TRBV20-1	TRBD2	TGCAGTGCTGCGGGGGGTTACAATGAGCAGTTCTTC	CSAAGGYNEQFF
TRBJ2-1	.	TRBV20-1	TRBD2	TGCAGTGCTGAGATTAGCGGGGGGGCTTCATACAATGAGCAGTTCTTC	CSAEISGGASYNEQFF
TRBJ2-1	few	TRBV9	.	TGTGCCAGCAGCGTAGGAGGTGGGGGCCTATTGAATGAGCAGTTCTTC	CASSVGGGGLLNEQFF
TRBJ2-7	.	TRBV12-3/TRBV12-4	.	TGTGCCAGCACCCGGGGGTATTGGTCGGGGCAGTACTTC	CASTRGYWSGQYF
TRBJ2-7	few	TRBV7-2	.	TGTGCCAGCAGCTTAGTCCGGTCGGGCCCACACTACGAGCAGTACTTC	CASSLVRSGPHYEQYF
TRBJ2-2	.	TRBV20-1	.	TGCAGTGCTAGAGAAGGCAGTCCCGGGGAGCTGTTTTTT	CSAREGSPGELFF
TRBJ2-1	.	TRBV7-3	TRBD2	TGTGCCAGCAGCTTATGGGGGAGGGGACTGAGGGCGGGGGTAGTTAATGAGCAGTTCTTC	CASSLWGRGLRAGVVNEQFF
TRBJ1-1	once	TRBV7-2	TRBD1	TGTGCCAGCAGCCCATACCGAAGGGGGCTCTGTGAAGCTTTCTTT	CASSPYRRGLCEAFF
TRBJ1-2	.	TRBV11-2	.	TGTGCCAGCAGCTTACGGGCGGGGAACTATGGCTACACCTTC	CASSLRAGNYGYTF
TRBJ1-2	.	TRBV5-6	.	TGTGCCAGCAGGCCTCCGAGTGGCCACTATGGCTACACCTTC	CASRPPSGHYGYTF
TRBJ2-7	.	TRBV4-1	TRBD1	TGCGCCAGCAGCCAAGATCCAGGGGGTAACACCTACGAGCAGTACTTC	CASSQDPGGNTYEQYF
TRBJ2-5	.	TRBV12-3/TRBV12-4	.	TGTGCCAGCAGCTTGGACAATCAAGAGACCCAGTACTTC	CASSLDNQETQYF
TRBJ2-1	once	TRBV27	TRBD2	TGTGCCAGCAGTCCCTCCTTAGCGGGGGGGTACGGTGAGCAGTTCTTC	CASSPSLAGGYGEQFF
TRBJ1-1	once	TRBV5-1	.	TGCGCCAGCAGCTTGTTCACCGGAGAGAACACTGAAGCTTTCTTT	CASSLFTGENTEAFF
TRBJ1-2	.	TRBV9	.	TGTGCCAGCAGCGTAGTCGGAGGCGGCTACACCTTC	CASSVVGGGYTF
TRBJ2-3	few	TRBV12-3/TRBV12-4	.	TGTGCCAGCAAGCGAGGGGATACGCAGTATTTT	CASKRGDTQYF
TRBJ2-2	few	TRBV20-1	.	TGCAGTGCTAGAGTGGCGGCAGTAGGAGCGGGCACCGGGGAGCTGTTTTTT	CSARVAAVGAGTGELFF
TRBJ2-3	.	TRBV3-1	TRBD2	TGTGCCAGCACCTTCCGAACTAGCGGGGGTACCACAGATACGCAGTATTTT	CASTFRTSGGTTDTQYF
TRBJ2-3	.	TRBV6-1	TRBD2	TGTGCCAGCAGCCACTTAGCGGGGGGTTCCCTCCATACGCAGTATTTT	CASSHLAGGSLHTQYF
TRBJ2-7	.	TRBV20-1	.	TGCAGTCCCAAGAAGGCGGCGACTGGCGGCTACGAGCAGTACTTC	CSPKKAATGGYEQYF
TRBJ2-7	.	TRBV6-5	TRBD1	TGTGCCAGCAGTTCCTCCGGGACAGGAAGATCCGAGCAGTACTTC	CASSSSGTGRSEQYF
TRBJ2-1	few	TRBV6-5	.	TGTGCCAGCAGTTCAGGGACTGGGACCTACAATGAGCAGTTCTTC	CASSSGTGTYNEQFF
TRBJ2-7	.	TRBV20-1	TRBD1	TGCAGTGCTAGAGGTTTTGGGACAGGGAACGAGCAGTACTTC	CSARGFGTGNEQYF
TRBJ1-5	few	TRBV6-1	TRBD1	TGTGCCAGCAAGGACAGGGGGCAGCCCCAGCATTTT	CASKDRGQPQHF
TRBJ1-4	.	TRBV7-9	.	TGTGCCAGCAGCTTAGGCACGGCGAATGAAAAACTGTTTTTT	CASSLGTANEKLFF
TRBJ1-1	.	TRBV12-3/TRBV12-4	TRBD1	TGTGCCAGCAGTTTAGTCCCCGGGACAGACGAAGCTTTCTTT	CASSLVPGTDEAFF
TRBJ2-3	.	TRBV9	.	TGTGCCAGCAGCGTAGGGCGGGGGCTCAGCACAGATACGCAGTATTTT	CASSVGRGLSTDTQYF